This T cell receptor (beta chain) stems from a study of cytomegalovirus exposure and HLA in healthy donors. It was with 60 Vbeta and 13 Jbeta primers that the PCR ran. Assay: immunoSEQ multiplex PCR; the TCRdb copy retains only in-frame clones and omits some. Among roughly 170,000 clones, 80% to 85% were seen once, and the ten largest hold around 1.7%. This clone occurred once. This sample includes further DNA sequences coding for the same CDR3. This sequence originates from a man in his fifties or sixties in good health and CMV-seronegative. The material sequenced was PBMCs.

CDR3 DNA: TGTGCCAGCTCGCAGGGTCTTCAAGAGACCCAGTACTTC. As protein: CASSQGLQETQYF. The J gene is TRBJ2-5, the V gene TRBV18; a weak D match, TRBD1 (5 bases). V lost 6 bases to trimming and J lost 2 bases, with 10 bases between them. Germline-derived CDR1 and CDR2 are KGHSH and LQKENI. The CDR3 totals 13 residues.